The 12 T cell receptor beta chains below all came from one sample that was sequenced in a study of blood T cell repertoires in COVID-19. Generated by immunoSEQ multiplex PCR, the TCRdb table keeps only in-frame clones and is missing some. This sample has about 220,000 clones, with under 90% found just once. Specimen: PBMCs or T cells enriched from blood (not recorded which). These receptors were taken from a woman in her sixties or seventies who had recovered from COVID-19.

The chain uses TRBV10-3 and TRBJ2-2; 10 bases fit TRBD1. The CDR3 is 14 residues long. The V and J ends lost 6 bases and 6 bases, in that order; junction bases with no gene match: 4. Germline assignment: CDR1 ENHRY and CDR2 SYGVKD. The CDR3 reads CAIRDRGGPGELFF. CDR3 DNA: TGTGCCATCAGGGACAGGGGGGGTCCCGGGGAGCTGTTTTTT.

This rearrangement joins TRBV7-2 to TRBJ2-5; D may be TRBD1 (6 bases). Trimming pared 1 base from V and 4 bases from J, leaving 19 bases between. The CDR3 runs 17 residues. Per the germline V gene, CDR1 is SGHTA and CDR2 is FQGNSA. CDR3 in amino acids: CASSLGGTRIKGETQYF. CDR3 DNA: TGTGCCAGCAGCTTAGGAGGGACAAGGATTAAGGGAGAGACCCAGTACTTC. Together with reference TRBV7-2 and TRBJ2-5, the CDR3 gives the full variable domain: GAGVSQSPSNKVTEKGKDVELRCDPISGHTALYWYRQSLGQGLEFLIYFQGNSAPDKSGLPSDRFSAERTGGSVSTLTIQRTQQEDSAVYLCASSLGGTRIKGETQYFGPGTRLLVL.

The chain combines TRBV3-1 (or the pseudogene TRBV3-2) with TRBJ1-1; 8 bases map to TRBD1. The CDR3 is 17 amino acids. V shed 3 bases, J shed 6 bases, and the junction held 15 bases outside the gene matches. In germline, CDR1 is LGHDT, CDR2 YNNKEL (reference sequence). The CDR3 sequence: CASSHWAGQGWGAEAFF. CDR3 nucleotide sequence: TGTGCCAGCAGCCATTGGGCTGGACAGGGATGGGGGGCTGAAGCTTTCTTT.

The chain uses TRBV27 and TRBJ1-4, with D uncertain. V was pared by 6 bases and J by 7 bases, with 15 bases between. Germline loops: CDR1 MNHEY, CDR2 SMNVEV (reference sequence). The CDR3 is made up of 14 amino acids. The CDR3 sequence is CASRAIVDSEKLFF. The CDR3 nucleotides read TGTGCCAGCAGGGCAATAGTAGACTCTGAAAAACTGTTTTTT.

This clone was recorded a few times. The chain recombines TRBV25-1 with TRBJ2-1, with TRBD1 matching 7 bases. V shed 6 bases and J 4 bases; nucleotides not matched to a gene: 12. CDR1 is MGHDK and CDR2 is SYGVNS in the germline V gene. The CDR3 contains 16 residues. CDR3 in amino acids: CASSRAGDSRYNEQFF. The CDR3 region has the DNA TGTGCCAGCAGCCGAGCCGGGGACAGTAGATACAATGAGCAGTTCTTC.

The chain carries TRBV5-1 and TRBJ2-7; a weak D match, TRBD1 (5 bases). Germline V gene lookup returns CDR1 SGHRS and CDR2 YFSETQ. V was shortened by 0 bases and J by 10 bases, with 8 bases between the two germline ends. The CDR3 has 11 amino acids. CDR3 in amino acids: CASSLGRGQYF. For the CDR3, the DNA is TGCGCCAGCAGCTTGGGAAGGGGCCAGTACTTC.

As to this clone: The same CDR3 also results from other DNA sequences found in this sample. The chain combines TRBV12-3 or TRBV12-4 with TRBJ1-1, with no clear D. Trimming left V 3 bases short and J 3 bases short, with 5 bases between. The CDR3 sequence is 12 residues long. The CDR3 sequence: CASSFSDTEAFF. The CDR3 DNA sequence: TGTGCCAGCAGTTTTTCTGACACTGAAGCTTTCTTT.

The CDR3 sequence: CASSQSGTPNTEAFF. CDR3 nucleotide sequence: TGTGCCAGCAGCCAATCCGGGACACCGAACACTGAAGCTTTCTTT. This chain links TRBV3-1 (or the pseudogene TRBV3-2) with TRBJ1-1; a weak D match, TRBD1 (6 bases). CDR1 is LGHDT and CDR2 is YNNKEL in the germline V gene (reference sequence). The CDR3 is 15 amino acids. Trimming removed 2 bases at V and 1 base at J, with 11 bases between.

V is TRBV18 and J is TRBJ2-1; 9 nucleotides agree with TRBD1. Trimming removed 8 bases from V and 4 bases from J; junction bases left unmatched: 6. The CDR3 spans 14 residues. The germline CDR1 and CDR2 sequences are KGHSH and LQKENI. The CDR3 nucleotides read TGTGCCAGCCAGGGACAGGGCGTTTACAATGAGCAGTTCTTC. It codes for CASQGQGVYNEQFF.

CDR3 sequence reads: CASSSTGVDDEKLFF. CDR3 nucleotide sequence: TGCGCCAGCAGCTCAACCGGGGTCGACGATGAAAAACTGTTTTTT. V gene TRBV5-1 combines with J gene TRBJ1-4; D is ambiguous. V gave up 3 bases and J gave up 6 bases, with 15 bases separating them. Germline lookup yields CDR1 SGHRS and CDR2 YFSETQ. This CDR3 is 15 amino acids long.

The chain joins TRBV12-5 to TRBJ1-1, with unresolved D. Trimming cost V 8 bases and J 0 bases, with 13 bases left between them. The V gene's germline CDR1 is LGHNT and CDR2 FRNRAP. The CDR3 extends over 14 amino acids. The DNA of the CDR3 is TGTGCTAGTTCCCTCGGGGTCCTGAACACTGAAGCTTTCTTT. This encodes CASSLGVLNTEAFF.

This clone has only one observation. The rearrangement links TRBV10-3 to TRBJ2-6; the D gene is possibly TRBD2 (6 bases). Per germline, CDR1 ENHRY and CDR2 SYGVKD. The V end lost 6 bases, the J end lost 4 bases, and 16 bases lay between the germline ends. This CDR3 contains 16 residues. The chain's CDR3 is CAISDTGVTGANVLTF. CDR3 coding DNA: TGTGCCATCAGCGATACGGGGGTGACGGGGGCCAACGTCCTGACTTTC.